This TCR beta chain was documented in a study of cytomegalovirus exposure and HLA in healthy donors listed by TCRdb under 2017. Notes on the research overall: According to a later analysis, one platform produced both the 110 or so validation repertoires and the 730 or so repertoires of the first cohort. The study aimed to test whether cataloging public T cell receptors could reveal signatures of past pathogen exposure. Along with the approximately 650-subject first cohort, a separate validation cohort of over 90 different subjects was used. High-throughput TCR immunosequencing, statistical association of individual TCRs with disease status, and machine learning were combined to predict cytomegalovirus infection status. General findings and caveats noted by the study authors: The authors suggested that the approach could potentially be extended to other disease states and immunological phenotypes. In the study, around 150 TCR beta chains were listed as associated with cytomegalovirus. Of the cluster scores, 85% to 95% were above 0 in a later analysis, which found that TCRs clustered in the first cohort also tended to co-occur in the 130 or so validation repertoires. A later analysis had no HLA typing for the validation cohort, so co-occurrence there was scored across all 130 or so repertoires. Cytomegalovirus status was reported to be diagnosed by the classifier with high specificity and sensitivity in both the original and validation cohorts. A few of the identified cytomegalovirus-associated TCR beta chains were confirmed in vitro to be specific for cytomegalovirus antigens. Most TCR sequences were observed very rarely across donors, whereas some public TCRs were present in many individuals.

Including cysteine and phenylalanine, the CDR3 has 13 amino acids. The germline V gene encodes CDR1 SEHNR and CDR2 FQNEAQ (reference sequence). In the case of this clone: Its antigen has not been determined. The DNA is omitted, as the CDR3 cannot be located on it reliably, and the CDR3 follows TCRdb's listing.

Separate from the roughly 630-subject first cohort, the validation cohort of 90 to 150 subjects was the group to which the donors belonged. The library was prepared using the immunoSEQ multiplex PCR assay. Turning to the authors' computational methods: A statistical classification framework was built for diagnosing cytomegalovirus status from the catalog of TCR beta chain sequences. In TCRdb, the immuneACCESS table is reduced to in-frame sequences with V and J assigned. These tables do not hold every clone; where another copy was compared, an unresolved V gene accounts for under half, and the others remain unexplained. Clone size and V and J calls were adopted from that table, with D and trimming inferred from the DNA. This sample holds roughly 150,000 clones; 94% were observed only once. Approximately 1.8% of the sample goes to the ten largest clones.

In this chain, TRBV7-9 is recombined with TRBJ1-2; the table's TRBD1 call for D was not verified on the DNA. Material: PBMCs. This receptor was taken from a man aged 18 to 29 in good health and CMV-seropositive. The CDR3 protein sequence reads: CASSLAWGRGSTF.